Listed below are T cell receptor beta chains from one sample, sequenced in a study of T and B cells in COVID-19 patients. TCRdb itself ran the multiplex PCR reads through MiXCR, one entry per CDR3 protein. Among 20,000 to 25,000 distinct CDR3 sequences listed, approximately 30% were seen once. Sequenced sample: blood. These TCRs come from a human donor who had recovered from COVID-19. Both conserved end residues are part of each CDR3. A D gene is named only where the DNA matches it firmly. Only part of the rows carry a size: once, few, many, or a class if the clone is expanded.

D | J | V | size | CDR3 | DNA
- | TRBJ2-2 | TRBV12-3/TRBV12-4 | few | CASTWPGRKYTGELFF | TGTGCCAGCACCTGGCCGGGACGCAAGTACACCGGGGAGCTGTTTTTT
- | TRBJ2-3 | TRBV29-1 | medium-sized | CAGKTPKVSTDTQYF | TGCGCCGGTAAGACTCCCAAAGTGTCGACAGATACGCAGTATTTT
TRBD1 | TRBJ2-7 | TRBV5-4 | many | CASTPHRQGVDEQYF | TGTGCCAGCACACCACACAGACAGGGGGTCGACGAGCAGTACTTC
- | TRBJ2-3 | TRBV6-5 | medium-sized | CASSYSRGPTQYF | TGTGCCAGCAGTTACTCACGGGGACCTACGCAGTATTTT
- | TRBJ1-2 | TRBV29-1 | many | CSVEVAGEYGYTF | TGCAGCGTTGAAGTGGCAGGGGAATATGGCTACACCTTC
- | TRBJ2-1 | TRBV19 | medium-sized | CASSRLGNEQFF | TGTGCCAGTAGTCGACTCGGGAATGAGCAGTTCTTC
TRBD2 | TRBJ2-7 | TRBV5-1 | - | CASSSSGGNYEQYF | TGCGCCAGCAGCTCTTCGGGGGGAAACTACGAGCAGTACTTC
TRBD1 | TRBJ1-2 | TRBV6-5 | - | CASSWSGTGYGYTF | TGTGCCAGCAGTTGGTCCGGGACAGGCTATGGCTACACCTTC
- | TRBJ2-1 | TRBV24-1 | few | CATGGRNEQFF | TGTGCCACAGGGGGTAGGAATGAGCAGTTCTTC
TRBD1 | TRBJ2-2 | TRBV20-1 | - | CSAPGGAGTGELFF | TGCAGTGCTCCAGGGGGCGCTGGTACCGGGGAGCTGTTTTTT
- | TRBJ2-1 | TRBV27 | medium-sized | CASSFINEQFF | TGTGCCAGCAGTTTTATTAATGAGCAGTTCTTC
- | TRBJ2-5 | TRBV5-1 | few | CASSLGRTQETQYF | TGCGCCAGCAGCTTGGGCAGAACGCAAGAGACCCAGTACTTC
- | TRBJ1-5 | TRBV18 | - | CASSQDLVSPNQPQHF | TGTGCCAGCTCACAGGATTTGGTCAGTCCGAATCAGCCCCAGCATTTT
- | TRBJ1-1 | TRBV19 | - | CASSITGPSNTEAFF | TGTGCCAGTAGTATTACGGGGCCGTCGAACACTGAAGCTTTCTTT
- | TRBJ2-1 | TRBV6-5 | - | CASSWGDEQFF | TGTGCCAGCAGTTGGGGCGATGAGCAGTTCTTC
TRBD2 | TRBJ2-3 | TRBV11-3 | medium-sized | CASSLPSGGASDTQYF | TGTGCCAGCAGCTTACCCAGCGGGGGGGCATCAGATACGCAGTATTTT
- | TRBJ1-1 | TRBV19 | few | CASSPGGGTEAFF | TGTGCCAGTAGTCCGGGGGGGGGAACTGAAGCTTTCTTT
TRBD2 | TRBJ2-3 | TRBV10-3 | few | CAISGGSAGGSTDTQYF | TGTGCCATCAGTGGGGGCTCGGCGGGGGGAAGCACAGATACGCAGTATTTT
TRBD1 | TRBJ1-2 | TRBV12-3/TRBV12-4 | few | CASSDGQGLVGYTF | TGTGCCAGCAGTGACGGACAGGGATTAGTTGGCTACACCTTC
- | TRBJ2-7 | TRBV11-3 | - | CASSLGVANYEQYF | TGTGCCAGCAGCTTAGGGGTCGCTAACTACGAGCAGTACTTC
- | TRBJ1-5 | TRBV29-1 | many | CSALTDGNQPQHF | TGCAGCGCTCTGACAGACGGAAATCAGCCCCAGCATTTT
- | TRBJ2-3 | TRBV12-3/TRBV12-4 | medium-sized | CASSLTAPSTDTQYF | TGTGCCAGCAGCTTGACGGCTCCTAGCACAGATACGCAGTATTTT
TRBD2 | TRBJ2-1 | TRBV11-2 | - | CASSLLAGGKQQFF | TGTGCCAGCAGCTTGCTAGCGGGGGGTAAACAGCAGTTCTTC
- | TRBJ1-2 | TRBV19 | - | CASSRPTTGGHGYGYTF | TGTGCCAGTAGTCGACCTACCACGGGGGGGCACGGCTATGGCTACACCTTC
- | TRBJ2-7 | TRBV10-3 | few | CAISGPPQGSSYEQYF | TGTGCCATCAGTGGGCCCCCCCAGGGAAGCTCCTACGAGCAGTACTTC
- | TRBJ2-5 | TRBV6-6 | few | CASSPPFTGGGETQYF | TGTGCCAGCAGTCCGCCCTTCACGGGGGGCGGAGAGACCCAGTACTTC
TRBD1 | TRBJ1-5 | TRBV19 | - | CASRSHDRVGTGYSNQPQHF | TGTGCCAGTAGATCCCACGACAGGGTAGGGACCGGGTATAGCAATCAGCCCCAGCATTTT
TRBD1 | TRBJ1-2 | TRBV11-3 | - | CASSLETGLYYGYTF | TGTGCCAGCAGCTTAGAGACAGGGCTTTACTATGGCTACACCTTC
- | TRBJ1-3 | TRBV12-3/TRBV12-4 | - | CASRSDGNTIYF | TGTGCCAGCAGAAGCGATGGGAACACCATATATTTT
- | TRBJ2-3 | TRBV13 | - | CASSLGSRTDTQYF | TGTGCCAGCAGCTTGGGAAGTCGCACAGATACGCAGTATTTT
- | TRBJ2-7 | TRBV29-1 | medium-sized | CSVRPRGGGRGEQYF | TGCAGCGTCCGGCCTAGAGGAGGAGGGAGGGGGGAGCAGTACTTC